Each of the 14 T cell receptor beta chains below was sequenced from the same sample in a study of shared clonotypes between healthy human individuals. Clones were read by immunoSEQ multiplex PCR, and TCRdb kept only the in-frame ones, dropping some. The data show roughly 2.2 million clones, 80% to 95% seen once. Source material: naive CD4+ T cells from PBMCs. The sample's subset: CD45RA+ positively selected. All receptors derive from a man younger than 35 in good health. Some clones in this sample may be carry-over from other donors' samples.

This chain links TRBV28 with TRBJ1-2; 9 positions agree with TRBD1. The CDR3 runs 16 residues. V shed 7 bases, J shed 0 bases, and the junction held 9 bases outside the gene matches. Germline CDR1 is MDHEN and CDR2 is SYDVKM. The CDR3 region has the DNA TGTGCCAGCACCCCGGGACAGGGTCAGGCTAACTATGGCTACACCTTC. Its protein is CASTPGQGQANYGYTF.

This clone was detected once. The DNA for the CDR3 is TGTGCCAGCTCAGCCAGCGCGAACACCGGGGAGCTGTTTTTT. Its translation: CASSASANTGELFF. The genes are TRBV18 and TRBJ2-2; D gene uncertain. Germline lookup yields CDR1 KGHSH and CDR2 LQKENI. There are 14 residues in the CDR3. V was clipped by 5 bases and J by 0 bases, with 7 bases between them. Together with reference TRBV18 and TRBJ2-2, the CDR3 gives the full variable domain: NAGVMQNPRHLVRRRGQEARLRCSPMKGHSHVYWYRQLPEEGLKFMVYLQKENIIDESGMPKERFSAEFPKEGPSILRIQQVVRGDSAAYFCASSASANTGELFFGEGSRLTVL.

V is TRBV7-3 and J is TRBJ2-1; TRBD2 matches 7 bases. The germline CDR1 and CDR2 sequences are SGHTA and FQGTGA. CDR3 length equals 16 residues. After removal of 2 bases from V and 5 bases from J, the junction contained 9 bases not matched to a gene. The CDR3 sequence is CASSLYEGAGHNEQFF. The DNA of the CDR3 is TGTGCCAGCAGCTTATACGAGGGAGCGGGGCACAATGAGCAGTTCTTC. Combining the CDR3 with reference TRBV7-3 and TRBJ2-1 gives the whole variable domain GAGVSQTPSNKVTEKGKYVELRCDPISGHTALYWYRQSLGQGPEFLIYFQGTGAADDSGLPNDRFFAVRPEGSVSTLKIQRTERGDSAVYLCASSLYEGAGHNEQFFGPGTRLTVL.

In its sample, this clone was seen a few times. V gene TRBV20-1 combines with J gene TRBJ2-5; D not certain. Trimming took off 4 bases at V and 4 bases at J, with 7 bases between the two ends. CDR1 DFQATT and CDR2 SNEGSKA come from the germline V gene (reference sequence). This CDR3 contains 11 residues. CDR3 in DNA: TGCAGTGCTATTATAGCAGAGACCCAGTACTTC. It is translated as CSAIIAETQYF.

The J gene is TRBJ1-2, the V gene TRBV28; 8 positions match TRBD1. Per the germline V gene, CDR1 is MDHEN and CDR2 is SYDVKM. The CDR3 runs to 15 residues. Germline trimming cut 4 bases from V and 7 bases from J; bases unmatched to any gene: 11. CDR3 sequence reads: CASSSWTGRFGGYTF. In nucleotides, the CDR3 is TGTGCCAGCAGTTCCTGGACAGGGAGATTCGGTGGCTACACCTTC.

V gene TRBV7-9 combines with J gene TRBJ1-3; TRBD1 matches at 7 bases. Germline CDR1 SEHNR, CDR2 FQNEAQ (reference sequence). This CDR3 is 15 amino acids long. J gave up 0 bases and V 2 bases, and 1 base lay outside the gene matches. The CDR3 DNA is TGTGCCAGCAGCTTAACAGGGGTCTCTGGAAACACCATATATTTT. It codes for CASSLTGVSGNTIYF.

This rearrangement joins TRBV30 to TRBJ2-3, with unresolved D. The germline V gene has CDR1 GTSNPN and CDR2 SVGIG (reference sequence). The V and J ends lost 1 base and 4 bases respectively, with 15 bases between them. The CDR3 loop spans 15 amino acids. The CDR3: CAWSGNSYGSDTQYF. DNA of the CDR3: TGTGCCTGGAGTGGGAATAGCTACGGGTCAGATACGCAGTATTTT.

This chain joins TRBV25-1 and TRBJ1-5; a possible D gene is TRBD1 (5 bases). Deletions cut 0 bases from V and 5 bases from J, with 14 bases between. Germline CDR1 MGHDK, CDR2 SYGVNS. This CDR3 has 16 residues. The CDR3 spells CASSEYLGGADQPQHF. DNA for the CDR3: TGTGCCAGCAGTGAATATTTGGGGGGTGCGGATCAGCCCCAGCATTTT.

The chain carries TRBV5-1 and TRBJ2-1; 13 nucleotides agree with TRBD2. The germline V gene has CDR1 SGHRS and CDR2 YFSETQ. The CDR3 extends over 15 amino acids. Trimming removed 3 bases from V and 8 bases from J; junction bases left unmatched: 5. CDR3 sequence reads: CASSWTSGSTDEQFF. For the CDR3, the DNA is TGCGCCAGCAGCTGGACTAGCGGGAGTACTGATGAGCAGTTCTTC.

This clone appeared once. This chain links TRBV9 with TRBJ2-1; D is possibly TRBD1 (7 bases). Germline values: CDR1 SGDLS, CDR2 YYNGEE. The CDR3 spans 13 residues. Trimming pared 3 bases from V and 12 bases from J, leaving 16 bases between. The CDR3 bases are TGTGCCAGCAGCGGCAGGGGGGAAAAGGGGCAGTTCTTC. Translating gives CASSGRGEKGQFF.

The CDR3 coding sequence is TGTGCCAGCAGCTCTCAGCGGGAGGGCCTCAATGAGCAGTTCTTC. Translation: CASSSQREGLNEQFF. The chain recombines TRBV5-4 with TRBJ2-1; 10 bases line up with TRBD2. The CDR3 is 15 amino acids. The germline V gene has CDR1 SGHNT and CDR2 YYREEE (reference sequence). V lost 3 bases and J lost 6; bases outside the gene matches: 6. The entire variable domain, with the rest obtained from reference TRBV5-4 and TRBJ2-1, is as follows: ETGVTQSPTHLIKTRGQQVTLRCSSQSGHNTVSWYQQALGQGPQFIFQYYREEENGRGNFPPRFSGLQFPNYSSELNVNALELDDSALYLCASSSQREGLNEQFFGPGTRLTVL.

The chain combines TRBV4-1 with TRBJ2-2, with D tentatively TRBD2 (5 bases). V lost 0 bases and J lost 7, with 18 bases in between. The CDR3 length is 17 residues. Germline-derived CDR1 and CDR2 are MGHRA and YSYEKL. CDR3 loop: CASSQDRWENLHGELFF. Here the CDR3 DNA reads TGCGCCAGCAGCCAAGATAGGTGGGAGAACCTTCACGGGGAGCTGTTTTTT.

The rearrangement links TRBV14 to TRBJ2-5, with 7 positions matching TRBD2. Germline V gives CDR1 SGHDN, CDR2 FVKESK. J was trimmed by 5 bases and V by 1 base; bases with no gene match: 7. This CDR3 is 15 amino acids long. The CDR3 spells CASSQGAGVMETQYF. CDR3 coding DNA: TGTGCCAGCAGCCAAGGGGCGGGGGTAATGGAGACCCAGTACTTC. Combining the CDR3 with reference TRBV14 and TRBJ2-5 gives the whole variable domain EAGVTQFPSHSVIEKGQTVTLRCDPISGHDNLYWYRRVMGKEIKFLLHFVKESKQDESGMPNNRFLAERTGGTYSTLKVQPAELEDSGVYFCASSQGAGVMETQYFGPGTRLLVL.

The chain has TRBV7-2 and TRBJ2-3; 7 positions match TRBD2. CDR3 size: 15 residues. The germline V gene encodes CDR1 SGHTA and CDR2 FQGNSA. The ends lost 8 bases at V and 2 bases at J; junction bases unmatched: 10. Written as DNA, the CDR3 is TGTGCCAGCGCCACAGCGGGAAACCCCACAGATACGCAGTATTTT. This sequence encodes CASATAGNPTDTQYF.